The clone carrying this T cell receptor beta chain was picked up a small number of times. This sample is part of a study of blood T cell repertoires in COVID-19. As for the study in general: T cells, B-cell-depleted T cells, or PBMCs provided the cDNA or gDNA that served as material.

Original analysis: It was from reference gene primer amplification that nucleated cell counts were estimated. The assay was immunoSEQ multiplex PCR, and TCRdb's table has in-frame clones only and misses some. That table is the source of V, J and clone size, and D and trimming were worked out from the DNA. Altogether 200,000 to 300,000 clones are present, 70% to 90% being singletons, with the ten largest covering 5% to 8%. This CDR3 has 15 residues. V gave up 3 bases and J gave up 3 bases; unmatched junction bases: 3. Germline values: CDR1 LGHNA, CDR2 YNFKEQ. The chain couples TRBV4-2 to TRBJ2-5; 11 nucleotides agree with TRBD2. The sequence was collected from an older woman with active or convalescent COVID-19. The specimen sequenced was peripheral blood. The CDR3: CASSQLTSGEETQYF. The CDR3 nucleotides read TGTGCCAGCAGCCAGTTGACTAGCGGGGAAGAGACCCAGTACTTC.